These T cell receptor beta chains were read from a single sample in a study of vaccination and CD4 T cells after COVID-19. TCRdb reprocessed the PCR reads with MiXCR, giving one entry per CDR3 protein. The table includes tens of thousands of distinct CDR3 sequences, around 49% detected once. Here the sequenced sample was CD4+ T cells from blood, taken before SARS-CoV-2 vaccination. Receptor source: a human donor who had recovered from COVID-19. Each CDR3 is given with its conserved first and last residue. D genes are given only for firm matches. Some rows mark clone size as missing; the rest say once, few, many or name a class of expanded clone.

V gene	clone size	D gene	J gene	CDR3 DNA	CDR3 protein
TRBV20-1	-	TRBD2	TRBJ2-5	TGCAGTGCTAGAGATCTTAGGGCTAGCGGGGGACAAGAGACCCAGTACTTC	CSARDLRASGGQETQYF
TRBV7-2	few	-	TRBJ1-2	TGTGCCAGCAGCTTAGCGCAGGTTTTTAACTATGGCTACACCTTC	CASSLAQVFNYGYTF
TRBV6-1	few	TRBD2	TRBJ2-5	TGTGCCAGCATGAGAGGCGGGAGTGGGGAGACCCAGTACTTC	CASMRGGSGETQYF
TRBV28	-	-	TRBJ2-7	TGTGCCAGCAGTTCCCCCCCAGGATCCGAGCAGTACTTC	CASSSPPGSEQYF
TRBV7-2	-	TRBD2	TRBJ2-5	TGTGCCAGCAGCTCCGCTAGCGGGAGTAAGACCCAGTACTTC	CASSSASGSKTQYF
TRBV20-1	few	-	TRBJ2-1	TGCAGTGCTAGAAAGGGTGGCGGCCACAATGAGCAGTTCTTC	CSARKGGGHNEQFF
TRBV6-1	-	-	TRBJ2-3	TGTGCCAGCAGGGAGGGAGGTACGCAGTATTTT	CASREGGTQYF
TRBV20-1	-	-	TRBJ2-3	TGCAGTGCTAGGGCCAATCCAGATACGCAGTATTTT	CSARANPDTQYF
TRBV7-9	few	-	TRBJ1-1	TGTGCCAGCAGCTTATTGGACGGGAAGAACACTGAAGCTTTCTTT	CASSLLDGKNTEAFF
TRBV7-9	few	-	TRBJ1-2	TGTGCCAGCAGAAGAAGGGGGGATAACTATGGCTACACCTTC	CASRRRGDNYGYTF
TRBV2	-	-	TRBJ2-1	TGTGCCAGCAGTGCTCGCGTCACCTACAATGAGCAGTTCTTC	CASSARVTYNEQFF
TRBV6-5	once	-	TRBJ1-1	TGTGCCAGCAGTTACTCTTCCGGGTTGAACACTGAAGCTTTCTTT	CASSYSSGLNTEAFF
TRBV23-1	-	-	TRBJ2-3	TGCGCCAGCAGTCAATGGGGGCAGGAGAACACAGATACGCAGTATTTT	CASSQWGQENTDTQYF
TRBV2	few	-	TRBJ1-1	TGTGCCAGCAGCCAGGGCTTAGGGACTGAAGCTTTCTTT	CASSQGLGTEAFF
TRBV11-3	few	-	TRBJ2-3	TGTGCCAGCAGCTTAGCGGGAGAGCGCACAGATACGCAGTATTTT	CASSLAGERTDTQYF
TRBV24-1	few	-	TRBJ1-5	TGTGCCACCAGTGATTCGCAGGGCCATAGCAATCAGCCCCAGCATTTT	CATSDSQGHSNQPQHF
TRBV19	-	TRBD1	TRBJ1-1	TGTGCCAGTAATACCTTCAGGGGGAAGTACACTGAAGCTTTCTTT	CASNTFRGKYTEAFF
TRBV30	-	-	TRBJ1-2	TGTGCCTGGAGAAGGAGCGGGATCTATGGCTACACCTTC	CAWRRSGIYGYTF
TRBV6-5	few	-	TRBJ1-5	TGTGCCAGCAGTTATCAGGTCAATCAGCCCCAGCATTTT	CASSYQVNQPQHF
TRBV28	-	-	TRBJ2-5	TGTGCCAGCAGTACGAGGAGTTCGGAGACCCAGTACTTC	CASSTRSSETQYF
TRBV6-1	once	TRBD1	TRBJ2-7	TGTGCCAGCAGATATAGACAGGGAATTCGCTACGAGCAGTACTTC	CASRYRQGIRYEQYF
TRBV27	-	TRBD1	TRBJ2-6	TGTGCCAGCAGTTTCGAGGGGGCGGCTGGGGCCAACGTCCTGACTTTC	CASSFEGAAGANVLTF
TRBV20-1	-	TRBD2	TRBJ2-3	TGCAGTGCCCAAACACTAGCGGATAGCACAGATACGCAGTATTTT	CSAQTLADSTDTQYF
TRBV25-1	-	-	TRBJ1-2	TGTGCCAGCAGACAGGGTGGGTTGTATGGCTACACCTTC	CASRQGGLYGYTF
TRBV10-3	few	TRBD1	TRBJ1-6	TGTGCCTGCCGGGGACAGGGTGCTTCACCCCTCCACTTT	CACRGQGASPLHF
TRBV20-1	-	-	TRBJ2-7	TGCAGTGCTAGAGATGTCAGGACCACCTACGAGCAGTACTTC	CSARDVRTTYEQYF
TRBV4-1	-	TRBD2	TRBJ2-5	TGCGCCAGCAGCCAAGGTTCAGGACTAGCGGGGTTCCAAGAGACCCAGTACTTC	CASSQGSGLAGFQETQYF
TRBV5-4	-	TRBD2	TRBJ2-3	TGTGCCAGCAGCAAAGGGACTAGCGGAAATACGCAGTATTTT	CASSKGTSGNTQYF
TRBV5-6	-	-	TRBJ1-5	TGTGCCAGCAGCTTGGGTGATCAGCCCCAGCATTTT	CASSLGDQPQHF
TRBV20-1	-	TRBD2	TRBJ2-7	TGCAGTGCTAGAGATGGGAAGCGGGAGGGCTACGAGCAGTACTTC	CSARDGKREGYEQYF
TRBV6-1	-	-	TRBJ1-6	TGTGCCAGACAGGCCCTGGCAGGGGAGTTTTATAATTCACCCCTCCACTTT	CARQALAGEFYNSPLHF
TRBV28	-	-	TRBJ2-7	TGTGCCAGCAGTTTACCGGGGGGCTATGGCGAGCAGTACTTC	CASSLPGGYGEQYF
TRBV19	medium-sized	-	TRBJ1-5	TGTGCCAGTACTCTAGCCGACAGCCGATATCAGCCCCAGCATTTT	CASTLADSRYQPQHF
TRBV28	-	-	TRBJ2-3	TGTGCCAGCAGTTTAAGAGGGGTTGAGTACACAGATACGCAGTATTTT	CASSLRGVEYTDTQYF
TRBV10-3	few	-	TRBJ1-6	TGTGCCATCGCTGGGACATCGGATTCACCCCTCCACTTT	CAIAGTSDSPLHF
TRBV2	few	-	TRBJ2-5	TGTGCCAGCAACCGGGACGCCGAAGAGACCCAGTACTTC	CASNRDAEETQYF
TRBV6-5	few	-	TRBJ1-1	TGTGCCAGCAGTTATAGGGGAAACACTGAAGCTTTCTTT	CASSYRGNTEAFF
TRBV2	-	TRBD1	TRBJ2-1	TGTGCCAGCTATCGAGGGACAGGGAACAATGAGCAGTTCTTC	CASYRGTGNNEQFF
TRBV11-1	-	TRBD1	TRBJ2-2	TGTGCCAGCAGCCCACAGGGGACCGGGGAGCTGTTTTTT	CASSPQGTGELFF
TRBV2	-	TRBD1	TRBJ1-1	TGTGCCAGCAGTGAGACCCGACAGGGGGCTGAAGCTTTCTTT	CASSETRQGAEAFF
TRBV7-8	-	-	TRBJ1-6	TGTGCCAGCAGCCCTACCGTCGACAGCCGATCTTCACCCCTCCACTTT	CASSPTVDSRSSPLHF
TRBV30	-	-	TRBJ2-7	TGTGCCTGGAGAGAGGGACGGTTCTACGAGCAGTACTTC	CAWREGRFYEQYF
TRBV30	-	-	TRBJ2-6	TGTGCCTGGAGTTCGGGGGAAATTGGGGCCAACGTCCTGACTTTC	CAWSSGEIGANVLTF
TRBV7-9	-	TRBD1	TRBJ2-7	TGTGCCAGCAGCTCCTTACTCGGACAGGGTCGATCCTACGAGCAGTACTTC	CASSSLLGQGRSYEQYF
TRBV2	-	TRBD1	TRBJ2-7	TGTGCCAGCAGACGGGACAGGACCGGCGAGCAGTACTTC	CASRRDRTGEQYF
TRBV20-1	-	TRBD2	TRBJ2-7	TGCAGTGCTAGTGGGGGACTAGCGGTCTACGAGCAGTACTTC	CSASGGLAVYEQYF
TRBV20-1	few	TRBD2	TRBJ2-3	TGCAGTGCTAGCCGTGGGAGGGTTAGGTCAGATACGCAGTATTTT	CSASRGRVRSDTQYF
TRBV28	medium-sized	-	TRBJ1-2	TGTGCCAGCAGTTTCACAGGGCCCTATGGCTACACCTTC	CASSFTGPYGYTF
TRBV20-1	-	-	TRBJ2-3	TGCAGTGCTCCGGACAACACAGATACGCAGTATTTT	CSAPDNTDTQYF
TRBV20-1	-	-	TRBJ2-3	TGCAGTGCTAGAGATCCGCGAACAGATACGCAGTATTTT	CSARDPRTDTQYF
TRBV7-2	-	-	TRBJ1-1	TGTGCCAGCAGCTACCGTTCGTGGAACACTGAAGCTTTCTTT	CASSYRSWNTEAFF
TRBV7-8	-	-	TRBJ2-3	TGTGCCAGCAGCTTAGTCCCCCATCGAGGGACGCAGTATTTT	CASSLVPHRGTQYF